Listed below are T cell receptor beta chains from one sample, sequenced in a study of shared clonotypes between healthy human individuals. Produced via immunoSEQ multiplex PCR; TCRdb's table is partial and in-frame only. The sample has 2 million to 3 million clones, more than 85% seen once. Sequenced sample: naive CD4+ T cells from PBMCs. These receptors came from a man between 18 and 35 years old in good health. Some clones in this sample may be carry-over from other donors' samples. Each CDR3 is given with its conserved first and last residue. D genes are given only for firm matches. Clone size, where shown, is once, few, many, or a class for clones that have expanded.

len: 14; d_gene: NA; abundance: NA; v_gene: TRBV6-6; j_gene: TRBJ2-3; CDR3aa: CASSYGQNTDTQYF; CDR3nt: TGTGCCAGCAGTTATGGACAGAACACAGATACGCAGTATTTT
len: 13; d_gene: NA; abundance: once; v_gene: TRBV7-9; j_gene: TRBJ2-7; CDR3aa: CASSPQSSYEQYF; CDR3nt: TGTGCCAGCAGCCCCCAGTCTTCCTACGAGCAGTACTTC
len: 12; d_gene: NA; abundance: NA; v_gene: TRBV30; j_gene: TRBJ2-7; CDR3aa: CAWSPTRGEQYF; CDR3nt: TGTGCCTGGAGCCCAACACGGGGAGAGCAGTACTTC
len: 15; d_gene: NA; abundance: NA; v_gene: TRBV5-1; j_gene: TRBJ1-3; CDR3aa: CASSLEGREGNTIYF; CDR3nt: TGCGCCAGCAGCTTGGAAGGCAGGGAAGGAAACACCATATATTTT
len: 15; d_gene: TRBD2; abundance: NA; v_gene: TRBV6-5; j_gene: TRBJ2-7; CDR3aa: CASRIGLADNYEQYF; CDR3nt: TGTGCCAGCAGAATCGGACTAGCGGATAACTACGAGCAGTACTTC
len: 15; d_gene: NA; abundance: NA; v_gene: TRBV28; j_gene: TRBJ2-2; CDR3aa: CASSPPEANTGELFF; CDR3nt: TGTGCCAGCAGTCCTCCGGAGGCGAACACCGGGGAGCTGTTTTTT
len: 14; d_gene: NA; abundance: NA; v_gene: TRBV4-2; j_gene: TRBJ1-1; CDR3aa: CASSQERKNTEAFF; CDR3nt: TGTGCCAGCAGCCAAGAACGGAAGAACACTGAAGCTTTCTTT
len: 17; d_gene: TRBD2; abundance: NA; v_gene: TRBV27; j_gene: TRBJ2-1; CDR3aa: CASSSTSGRISYNEQFF; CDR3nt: TGTGCCAGCAGTTCGACTAGCGGGAGAATCTCCTACAATGAGCAGTTCTTC
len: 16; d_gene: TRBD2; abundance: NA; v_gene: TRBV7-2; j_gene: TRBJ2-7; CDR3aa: CASSLRTGLAVYEQYF; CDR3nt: TGTGCCAGCAGCCTACGGACGGGGCTAGCGGTATACGAGCAGTACTTC
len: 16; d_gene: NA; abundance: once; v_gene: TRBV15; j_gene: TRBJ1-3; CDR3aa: CATSRGGLSSGNTIYF; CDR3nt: TGTGCCACCAGCAGAGGGGGTCTGAGCTCTGGAAACACCATATATTTT
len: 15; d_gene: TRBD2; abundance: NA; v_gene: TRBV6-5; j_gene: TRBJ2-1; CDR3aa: CASSPGLRAWNEQFF; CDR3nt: TGTGCCAGCAGCCCGGGACTAAGAGCGTGGAATGAGCAGTTCTTC
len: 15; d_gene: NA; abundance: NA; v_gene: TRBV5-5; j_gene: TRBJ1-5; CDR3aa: CASSPAWGGTGAQHF; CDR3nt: TGTGCCAGCAGCCCCGCCTGGGGGGGGACTGGGGCCCAGCATTTT
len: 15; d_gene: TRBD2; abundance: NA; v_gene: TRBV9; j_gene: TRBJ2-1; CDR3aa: CASSVGLAGYNEQFF; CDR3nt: TGTGCCAGCAGCGTAGGGCTAGCGGGATACAATGAGCAGTTCTTC
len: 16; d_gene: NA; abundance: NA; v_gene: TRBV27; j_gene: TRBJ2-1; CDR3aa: CASSILRVGFKGVQFF; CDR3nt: TGTGCCAGCAGTATCCTGAGGGTGGGGTTTAAAGGGGTGCAGTTCTTC
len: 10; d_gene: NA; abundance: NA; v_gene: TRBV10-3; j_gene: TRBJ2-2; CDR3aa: CAIGVGELFF; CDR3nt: TGTGCCATCGGGGTCGGGGAGCTGTTTTTT
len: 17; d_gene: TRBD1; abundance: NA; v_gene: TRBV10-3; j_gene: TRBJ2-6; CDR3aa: CAITPGQGRSGANVLTF; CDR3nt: TGTGCCATCACCCCGGGACAGGGAAGGTCTGGGGCCAACGTCCTGACTTTC
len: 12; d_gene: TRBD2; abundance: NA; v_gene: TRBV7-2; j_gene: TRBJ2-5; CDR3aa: CASRGRDETQYF; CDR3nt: TGTGCCAGCCGTGGGAGGGACGAGACCCAGTACTTC
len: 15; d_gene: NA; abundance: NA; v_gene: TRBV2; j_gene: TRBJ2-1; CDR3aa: CASFPVRDGLNEQFF; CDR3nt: TGTGCCAGCTTTCCCGTCCGGGACGGGCTGAATGAGCAGTTCTTC
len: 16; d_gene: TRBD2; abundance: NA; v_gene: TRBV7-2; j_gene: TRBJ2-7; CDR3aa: CASSFSGGLAGAEQYF; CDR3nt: TGTGCCAGCAGCTTCAGTGGTGGTCTAGCGGGAGCCGAGCAGTACTTC
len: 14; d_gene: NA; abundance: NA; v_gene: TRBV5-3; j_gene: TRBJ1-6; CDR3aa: CARSLDFNGSPLHF; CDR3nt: TGTGCCAGAAGCCTAGACTTCAACGGTTCACCCCTCCACTTT
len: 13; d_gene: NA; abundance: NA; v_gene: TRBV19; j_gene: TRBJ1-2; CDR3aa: CASSIVPNYGYTF; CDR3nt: TGTGCCAGTAGTATAGTTCCAAACTATGGCTACACCTTC
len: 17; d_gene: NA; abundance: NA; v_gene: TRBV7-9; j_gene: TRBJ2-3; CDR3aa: CASSWGSGTSSTDTQYF; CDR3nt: TGTGCCAGCAGCTGGGGGTCGGGGACTTCTAGCACAGATACGCAGTATTTT
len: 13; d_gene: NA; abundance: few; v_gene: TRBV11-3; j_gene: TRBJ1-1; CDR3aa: CASSLGENTEAFF; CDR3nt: TGTGCCAGCAGCTTAGGAGAGAACACTGAAGCTTTCTTT
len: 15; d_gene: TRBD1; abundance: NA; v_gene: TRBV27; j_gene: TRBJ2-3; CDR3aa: CASSSRTGWTDTQYF; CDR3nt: TGTGCCAGCAGTTCCCGGACAGGGTGGACAGATACGCAGTATTTT
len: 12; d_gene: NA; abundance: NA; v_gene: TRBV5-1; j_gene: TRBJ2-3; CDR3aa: CASSLGSDTQYF; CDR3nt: TGCGCCAGCAGCTTGGGTTCAGATACGCAGTATTTT
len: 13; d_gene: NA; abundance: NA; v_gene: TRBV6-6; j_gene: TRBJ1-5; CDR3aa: CASNQQGAQPQHF; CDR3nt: TGTGCCAGCAACCAACAAGGAGCACAGCCCCAGCATTTT
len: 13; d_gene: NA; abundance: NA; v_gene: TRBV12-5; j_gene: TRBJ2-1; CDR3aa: CASGLIGGNEQFF; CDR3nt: TGTGCTAGTGGTTTGATTGGGGGCAATGAGCAGTTCTTC
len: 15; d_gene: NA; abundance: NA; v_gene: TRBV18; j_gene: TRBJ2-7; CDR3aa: CASSPLGGTLYEQYF; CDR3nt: TGTGCCAGCTCACCCCTTGGGGGTACGCTTTACGAGCAGTACTTC
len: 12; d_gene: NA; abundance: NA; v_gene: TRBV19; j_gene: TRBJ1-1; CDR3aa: CASSARQAEAFF; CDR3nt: TGTGCCAGTAGTGCCAGACAGGCTGAAGCTTTCTTT